Listed below are T cell receptor beta chains from one sample, sequenced in a study of vaccination and CD4 T cells after COVID-19. Each CDR3 protein gets one entry after TCRdb re-called the PCR reads with MiXCR. The table records approximately 11,000 distinct CDR3 sequences, 64% of them present only once. These receptors' antigens are unknown. Sequencing was performed on CD4+ T cells from blood, cultured in vitro. Receptors originate from a human donor who had recovered from COVID-19. The CDR3 runs from the conserved cysteine through the conserved F or W. The D gene is left open where the match is weak. Part of the rows lack a size; the others show once, few, many or a class for expanded clones.

V gene	J gene	D gene	clone size	CDR3 protein	CDR3 DNA
TRBV2	TRBJ1-2	TRBD1	NA	CASSQPTGPNYGYTF	TGTGCCAGCAGCCAACCGACAGGGCCTAACTATGGCTACACCTTC
TRBV6-1	TRBJ1-1	TRBD1	NA	CASHKRQGLNTEAFF	TGTGCCAGCCATAAGAGACAGGGGTTGAACACTGAAGCTTTCTTT
TRBV10-3	TRBJ1-6	NA	NA	CAISENLGGRYNSPLHF	TGTGCCATCAGTGAGAATTTAGGGGGGCGGTATAATTCACCCCTCCACTTT
TRBV6-5	TRBJ1-1	TRBD1	NA	CASSLNRGHTEAFF	TGTGCCAGCAGTTTGAACAGGGGGCACACTGAAGCTTTCTTT
TRBV4-3	TRBJ1-1	NA	NA	CASSQGNTEAFF	TGCGCCAGCAGCCAAGGGAACACTGAAGCTTTCTTT
TRBV20-1	TRBJ2-2	TRBD2	NA	CSAQGLSGGTPYTGELFF	TGCAGTGCACAGGGACTAAGCGGGGGGACCCCGTACACCGGGGAGCTGTTTTTT
TRBV19	TRBJ1-5	NA	NA	CACVERDNQPQHF	TGTGCCTGCGTGGAGCGGGACAATCAGCCCCAGCATTTT
TRBV6-2/TRBV6-3	TRBJ2-7	TRBD1	NA	CASSPLGPTGMYEQYF	TGTGCCAGCAGTCCTCTAGGACCGACAGGGATGTACGAGCAGTACTTC
TRBV12-3/TRBV12-4	TRBJ1-5	NA	NA	CASSLGAYSNQPQHF	TGTGCCAGCAGTTTAGGAGCCTATAGCAATCAGCCCCAGCATTTT
TRBV7-6	TRBJ1-3	TRBD1	NA	CASSSGTGGNTIYF	TGTGCCAGCAGTTCCGGGACAGGGGGAAACACCATATATTTT
TRBV6-1	TRBJ2-7	NA	NA	CASSRTASYEQYF	TGTGCCAGCAGTCGGACGGCCTCCTACGAGCAGTACTTC
TRBV5-5	TRBJ1-1	NA	NA	CASSLGRWGTEAFF	TGTGCCAGCAGCTTGGGCAGGTGGGGCACTGAAGCTTTCTTT
TRBV30	TRBJ1-2	NA	NA	CAWSPGGNGGYTF	TGTGCCTGGAGTCCTGGGGGGAATGGGGGCTACACCTTC
TRBV6-2/TRBV6-3	TRBJ1-2	NA	once	CASSRGYGYTF	TGTGCCAGCAGTCGGGGGTATGGCTACACCTTC
TRBV25-1	TRBJ1-2	NA	few	CASSDGQRGYTF	TGTGCCAGCAGTGACGGACAAAGGGGCTACACCTTC
TRBV6-1	TRBJ2-7	TRBD1	NA	CASRKRTGEYEQYF	TGTGCCAGCAGAAAGCGGACAGGCGAGTACGAGCAGTACTTC